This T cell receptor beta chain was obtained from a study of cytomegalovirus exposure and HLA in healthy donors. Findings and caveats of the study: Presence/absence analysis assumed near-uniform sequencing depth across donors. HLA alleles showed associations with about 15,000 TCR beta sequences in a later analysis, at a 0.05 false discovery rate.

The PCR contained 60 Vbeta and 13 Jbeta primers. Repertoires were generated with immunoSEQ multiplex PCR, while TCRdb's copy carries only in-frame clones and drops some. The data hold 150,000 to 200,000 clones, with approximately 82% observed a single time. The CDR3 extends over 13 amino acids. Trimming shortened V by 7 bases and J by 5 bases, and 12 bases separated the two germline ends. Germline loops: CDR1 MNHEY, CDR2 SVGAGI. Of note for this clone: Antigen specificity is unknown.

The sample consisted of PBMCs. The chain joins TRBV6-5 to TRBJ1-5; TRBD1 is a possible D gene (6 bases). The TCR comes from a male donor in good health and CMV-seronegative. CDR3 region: CASTGDRDQPQHF. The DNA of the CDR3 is TGTGCCAGCACAGGGGATAGGGATCAGCCCCAGCATTTT.